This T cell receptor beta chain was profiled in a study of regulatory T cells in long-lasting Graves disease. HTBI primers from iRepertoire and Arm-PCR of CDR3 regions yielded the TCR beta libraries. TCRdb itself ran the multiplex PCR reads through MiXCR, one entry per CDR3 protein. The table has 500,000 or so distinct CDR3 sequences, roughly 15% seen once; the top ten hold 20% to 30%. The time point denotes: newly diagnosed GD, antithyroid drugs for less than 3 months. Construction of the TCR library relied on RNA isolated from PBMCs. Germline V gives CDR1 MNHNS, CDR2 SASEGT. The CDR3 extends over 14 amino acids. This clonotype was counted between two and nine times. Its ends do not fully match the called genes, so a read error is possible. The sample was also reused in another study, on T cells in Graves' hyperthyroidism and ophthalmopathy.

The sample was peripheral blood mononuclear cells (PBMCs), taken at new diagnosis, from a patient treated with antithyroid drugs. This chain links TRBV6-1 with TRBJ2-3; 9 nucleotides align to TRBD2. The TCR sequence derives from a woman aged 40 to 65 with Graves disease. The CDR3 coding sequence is TGCGCCAGCAGCGGGGGGCCACCAGGGGATACGCAGTATTTT. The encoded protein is CASSGGPPGDTQYF.